This entry is about one TCR beta chain. TCRdb independently ran MiXCR on the 5' RACE reads; one entry per CDR3 protein. The table shows about 62,000 distinct CDR3 sequences, with just under 30% occurring only once. Germline V CDR1 and CDR2: SGHVS, FNYEAQ. V was clipped by 1 base and J by 7 bases, with 23 bases between them. This CDR3 spans 17 amino acids. The specimen sequenced was tumor-infiltrating naive CD4+ T cells sorted from the breast tumor. Documented subset: naive CD4+ T cells, CD4+CD45RA+CD25-. This chain links TRBV7-6 with TRBJ2-7, with TRBD2 as a possible D gene (6 bases). The clonotype originates from a female donor with breast cancer. The CDR3 DNA reads TGTGCCAGCAGCTTAGGACGTAGCGGTGGAGCTACTAATGAGCAGTACTTC. This gives the protein CASSLGRSGGATNEQYF.